This T cell receptor (beta chain) was identified in a study of technical replicates of blood from several donors. The CDR3 consists of 17 residues. Germline trimming cut 1 base from V and 0 bases from J; bases unmatched to any gene: 4. Germline-derived CDR1 and CDR2 are SGHTA and FQGTGA. The method was immunoSEQ multiplex PCR; TCRdb's version includes in-frame clones alone and lacks a portion of them. This sample has about 49,000 clones, with 80% to 95% found just once. The clonotype was recovered from a human donor in good health. Some clones in this sample may be carry-over from other donors' samples. Specimen: PBMCs. The chain carries TRBV7-3 and TRBJ2-2; 8 nucleotides line up with TRBD2. The CDR3 coding sequence is TGTGCCAGCAGCTTAATCGCGGGGGGTTCGAACACCGGGGAGCTGTTTTTT. It encodes CASSLIAGGSNTGELFF.